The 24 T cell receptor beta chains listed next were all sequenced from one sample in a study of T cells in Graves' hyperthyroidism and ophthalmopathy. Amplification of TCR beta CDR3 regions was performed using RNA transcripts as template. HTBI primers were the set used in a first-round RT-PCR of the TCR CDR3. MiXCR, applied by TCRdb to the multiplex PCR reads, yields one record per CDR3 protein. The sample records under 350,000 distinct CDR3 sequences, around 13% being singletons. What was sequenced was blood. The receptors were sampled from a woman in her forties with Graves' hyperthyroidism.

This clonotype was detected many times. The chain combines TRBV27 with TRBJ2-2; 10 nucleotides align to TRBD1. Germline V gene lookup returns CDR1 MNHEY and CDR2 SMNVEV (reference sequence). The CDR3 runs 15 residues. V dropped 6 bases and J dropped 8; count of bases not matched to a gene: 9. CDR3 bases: TGTGCCAGCAGGAGACAGGGGGCGTCGATTGGGGAGCTGTTTTTT. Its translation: CASRRQGASIGELFF.

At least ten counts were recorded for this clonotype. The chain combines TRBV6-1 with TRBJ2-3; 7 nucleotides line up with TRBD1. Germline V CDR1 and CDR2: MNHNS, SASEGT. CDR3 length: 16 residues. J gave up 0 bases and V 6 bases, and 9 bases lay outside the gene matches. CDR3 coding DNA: TGTGCCAGCAGCCCTAGACAGGGAGTCAGCACAGATACGCAGTATTTT. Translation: CASSPRQGVSTDTQYF.

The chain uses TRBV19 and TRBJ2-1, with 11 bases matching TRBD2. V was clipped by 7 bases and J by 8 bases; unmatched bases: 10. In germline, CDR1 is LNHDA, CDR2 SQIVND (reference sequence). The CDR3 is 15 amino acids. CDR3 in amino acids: CASTPLAGGLDEQFF. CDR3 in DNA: TGTGCCAGTACCCCGCTAGCGGGAGGTTTGGATGAGCAGTTCTTC.

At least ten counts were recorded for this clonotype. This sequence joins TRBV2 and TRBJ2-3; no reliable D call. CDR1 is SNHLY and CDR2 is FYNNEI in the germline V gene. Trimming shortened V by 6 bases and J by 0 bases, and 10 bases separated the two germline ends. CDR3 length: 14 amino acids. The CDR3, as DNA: TGTGCCAGCAGGGCGATGGCCAGCACAGATACGCAGTATTTT. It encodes CASRAMASTDTQYF. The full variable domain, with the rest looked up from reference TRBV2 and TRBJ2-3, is EPEVTQTPSHQVTQMGQEVILRCVPISNHLYFYWYRQILGQKVEFLVSFYNNEISEKSEIFDDQFSVERPDGSNFTLKIRSTKLEDSAMYFCASRAMASTDTQYFGPGTRLTVL.

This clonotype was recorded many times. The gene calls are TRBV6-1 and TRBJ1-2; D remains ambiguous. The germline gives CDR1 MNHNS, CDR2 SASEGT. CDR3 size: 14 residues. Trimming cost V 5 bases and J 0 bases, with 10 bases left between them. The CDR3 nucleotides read TGTGCCAGCAGTCCCCCAAACCCTAACTATGGCTACACCTTC. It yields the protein CASSPPNPNYGYTF.

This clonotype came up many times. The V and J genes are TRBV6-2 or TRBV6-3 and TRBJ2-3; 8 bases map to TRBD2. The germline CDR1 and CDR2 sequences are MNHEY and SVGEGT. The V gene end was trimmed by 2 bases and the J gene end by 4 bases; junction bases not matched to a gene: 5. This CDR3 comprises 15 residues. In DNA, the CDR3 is TGTGCCAGCAGTTACGCTGCGGGAGGACCAGATACGCAGTATTTT. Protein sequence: CASSYAAGGPDTQYF.

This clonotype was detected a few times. Written as DNA, the CDR3 is TGTGCCAGCAGCGTACAGGCGGGGAACACTGAAGCTTTCTTT. Its protein is CASSVQAGNTEAFF. V and J are TRBV7-8 and TRBJ1-1; D might be TRBD1 (5 bases). This CDR3 comprises 14 residues. V was shortened by 5 bases and J by 1 base, with 11 bases between the two germline ends. Germline assignment: CDR1 SGHVS and CDR2 FQNEAQ.

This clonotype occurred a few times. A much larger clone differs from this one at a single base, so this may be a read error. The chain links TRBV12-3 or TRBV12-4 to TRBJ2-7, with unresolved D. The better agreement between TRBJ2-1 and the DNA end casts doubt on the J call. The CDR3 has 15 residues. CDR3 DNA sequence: TGTGCCAGCAGTTTAACGGCAGGTTTGTCCTACGAGCAGTTCTTC. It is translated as CASSLTAGLSYEQFF.

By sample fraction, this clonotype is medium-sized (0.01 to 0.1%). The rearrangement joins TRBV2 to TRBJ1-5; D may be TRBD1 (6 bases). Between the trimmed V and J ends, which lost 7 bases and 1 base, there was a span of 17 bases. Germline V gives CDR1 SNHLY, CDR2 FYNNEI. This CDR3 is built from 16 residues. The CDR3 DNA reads TGTGCCAGCACCGGGACACCCCTAATCAGCAATCAGCCCCAGCATTTT. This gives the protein CASTGTPLISNQPQHF.

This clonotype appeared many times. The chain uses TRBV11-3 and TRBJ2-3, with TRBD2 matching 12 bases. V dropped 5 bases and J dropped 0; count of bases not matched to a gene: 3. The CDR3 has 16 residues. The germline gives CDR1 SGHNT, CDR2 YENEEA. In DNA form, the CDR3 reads TGTGCCAGCAGCCCCGGACTAGCGGGAAGCACAGATACGCAGTATTTT. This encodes CASSPGLAGSTDTQYF.

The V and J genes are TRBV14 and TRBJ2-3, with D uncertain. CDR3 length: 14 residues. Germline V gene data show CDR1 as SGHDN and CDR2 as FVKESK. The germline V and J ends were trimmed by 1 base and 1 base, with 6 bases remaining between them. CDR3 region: CASSQVSRTDTQYF. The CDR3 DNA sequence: TGTGCCAGCAGCCAAGTATCGCGCACAGATACGCAGTATTTT.

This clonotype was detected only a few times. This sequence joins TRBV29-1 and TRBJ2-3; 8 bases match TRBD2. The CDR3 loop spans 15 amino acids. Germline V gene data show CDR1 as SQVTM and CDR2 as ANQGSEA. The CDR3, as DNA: TGCAACCCCTCAGGGACTAGGAGGTTTCCAGATACGCAGTATTTT. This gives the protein CNPSGTRRFPDTQYF.

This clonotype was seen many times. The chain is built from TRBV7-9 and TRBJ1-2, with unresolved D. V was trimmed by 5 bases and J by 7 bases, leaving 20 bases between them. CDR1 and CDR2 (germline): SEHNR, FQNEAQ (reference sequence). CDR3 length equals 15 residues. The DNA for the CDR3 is TGTGCCAGCAGCCGGGGAACCGGGCAGTTTCCTGGCTACACCTTC. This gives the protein CASSRGTGQFPGYTF.

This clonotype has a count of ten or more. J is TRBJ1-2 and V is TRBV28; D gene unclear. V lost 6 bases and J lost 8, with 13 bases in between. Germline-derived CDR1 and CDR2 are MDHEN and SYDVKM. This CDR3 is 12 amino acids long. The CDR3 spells CASSPPLGGYTF. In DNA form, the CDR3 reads TGTGCCAGCAGCCCGCCCTTGGGCGGCTACACCTTC.

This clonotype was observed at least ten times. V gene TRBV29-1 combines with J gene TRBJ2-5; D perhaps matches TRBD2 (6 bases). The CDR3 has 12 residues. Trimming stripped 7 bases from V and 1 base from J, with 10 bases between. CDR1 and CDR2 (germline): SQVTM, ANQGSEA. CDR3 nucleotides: TGCAGCGCGGGGACTCTCCAAGAGACCCAGTACTTC. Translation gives CSAGTLQETQYF.

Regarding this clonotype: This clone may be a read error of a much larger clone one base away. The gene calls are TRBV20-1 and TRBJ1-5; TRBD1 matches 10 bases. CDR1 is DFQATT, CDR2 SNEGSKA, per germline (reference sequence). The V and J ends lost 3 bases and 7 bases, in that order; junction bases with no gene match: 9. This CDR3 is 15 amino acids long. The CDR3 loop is CSASNGGTGDQPQHF. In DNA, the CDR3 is TGCAGTGCTAGTAATGGCGGGACAGGGGACCAGCCCCAGCATTTT.

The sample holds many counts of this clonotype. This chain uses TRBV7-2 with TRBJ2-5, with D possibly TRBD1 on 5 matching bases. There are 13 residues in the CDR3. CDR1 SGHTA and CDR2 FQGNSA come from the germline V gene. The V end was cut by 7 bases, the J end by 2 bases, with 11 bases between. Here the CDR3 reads CASTQNRQETQYF. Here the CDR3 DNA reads TGTGCCAGCACCCAGAACAGGCAAGAGACCCAGTACTTC. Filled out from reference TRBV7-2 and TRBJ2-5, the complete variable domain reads GAGVSQSPSNKVTEKGKDVELRCDPISGHTALYWYRQSLGQGLEFLIYFQGNSAPDKSGLPSDRFSAERTGGSVSTLTIQRTQQEDSAVYLCASTQNRQETQYFGPGTRLLVL.

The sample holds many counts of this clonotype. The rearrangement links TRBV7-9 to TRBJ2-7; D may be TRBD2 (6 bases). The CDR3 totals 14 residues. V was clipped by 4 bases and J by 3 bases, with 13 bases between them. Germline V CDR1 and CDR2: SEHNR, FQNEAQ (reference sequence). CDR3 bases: TGTGCCAGCAGCTCACCCGGGACTCTCTACGAGCAGTACTTC. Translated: CASSSPGTLYEQYF. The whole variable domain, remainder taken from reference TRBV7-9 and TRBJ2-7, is DTGVSQNPRHKITKRGQNVTFRCDPISEHNRLYWYRQTLGQGPEFLTYFQNEAQLEKSRLLSDRFSAERPKGSFSTLEIQRTEQGDSAMYLCASSSPGTLYEQYFGPGTRLTVT.

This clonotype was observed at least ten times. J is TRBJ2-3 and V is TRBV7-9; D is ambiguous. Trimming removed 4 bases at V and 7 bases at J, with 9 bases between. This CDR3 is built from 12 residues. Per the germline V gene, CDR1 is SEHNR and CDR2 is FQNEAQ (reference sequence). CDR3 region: CASSSTLNTQYF. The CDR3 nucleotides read TGTGCCAGCAGCTCCACACTGAATACGCAGTATTTT.

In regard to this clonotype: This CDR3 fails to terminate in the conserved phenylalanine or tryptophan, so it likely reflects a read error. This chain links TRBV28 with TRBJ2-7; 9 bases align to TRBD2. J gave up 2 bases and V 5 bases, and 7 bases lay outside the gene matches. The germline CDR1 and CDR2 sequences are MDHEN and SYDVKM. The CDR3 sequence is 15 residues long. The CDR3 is CASSISGRHTYEQYS. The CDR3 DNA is TGTGCCAGCAGTATCAGCGGGAGGCATACCTACGAGCAGTACTCC.

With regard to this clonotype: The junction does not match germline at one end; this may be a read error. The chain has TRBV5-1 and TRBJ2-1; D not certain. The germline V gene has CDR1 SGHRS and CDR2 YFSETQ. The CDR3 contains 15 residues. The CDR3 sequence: CASSFRVGSYNKQFF. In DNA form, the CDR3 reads TGCGCCAGCAGCTTCCGGGTGGGCTCCTACAATAAGCAGTTCTTC.

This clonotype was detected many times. The CDR3 sequence is CASSLSGRLGETQYF. DNA of the CDR3: TGTGCCAGCAGTTTATCCGGGAGGCTGGGAGAGACCCAGTACTTC. The rearrangement links TRBV2 to TRBJ2-5; 7 nucleotides match TRBD2. The trim removed 5 bases at V and 4 bases at J, leaving 10 bases unmatched. The CDR3 has 15 amino acids. Germline V gene sequence: CDR1 SNHLY, CDR2 FYNNEI.

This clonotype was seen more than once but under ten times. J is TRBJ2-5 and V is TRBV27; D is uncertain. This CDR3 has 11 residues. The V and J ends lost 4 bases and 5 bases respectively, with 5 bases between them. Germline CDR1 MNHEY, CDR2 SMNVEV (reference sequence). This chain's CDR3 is CASSSLETQYF. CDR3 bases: TGTGCCAGCAGTTCATTGGAGACCCAGTACTTC.

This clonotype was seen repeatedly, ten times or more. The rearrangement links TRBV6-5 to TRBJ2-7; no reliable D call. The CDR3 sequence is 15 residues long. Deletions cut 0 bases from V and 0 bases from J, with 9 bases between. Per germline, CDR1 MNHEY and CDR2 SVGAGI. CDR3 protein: CASSYSSRSSYEQYF. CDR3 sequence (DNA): TGTGCCAGCAGTTACTCGAGCAGGAGCTCCTACGAGCAGTACTTC.